The 18 T cell receptor beta chains below were found in one sample sequenced in a study of long-term antiretroviral therapy in people with HIV. The libraries were made with immunoSEQ v3.0 at survey level. Generated by immunoSEQ multiplex PCR, the TCRdb table keeps only in-frame clones and is missing some. The sample includes 30,000 to 40,000 clones, about 85% of them seen just once. Source: unsorted PBMCs, taken 1.1 years after starting antiretroviral therapy. Receptors were obtained from a man between 18 and 29 years old with HIV.

The chain joins TRBV28 to TRBJ1-5; 8 bases are a match to TRBD1. Trimming took 2 bases from V and 9 from J; bases not matched to a gene: 6. Germline V gives CDR1 MDHEN, CDR2 SYDVKM. CDR3 length: 14 residues. The CDR3, as DNA: TGTGCCAGCAGTTTAGGTCCGGGGACAGGGCCCCAGCATTTT. This sequence encodes CASSLGPGTGPQHF.

The rearrangement uses TRBV30 and TRBJ2-2; 7 bases line up with TRBD2. The CDR3 runs 15 residues. After removal of 2 bases from V and 3 bases from J, the junction contained 6 bases not matched to a gene. CDR1 is GTSNPN, CDR2 SVGIG, per germline (reference sequence). The CDR3 spells CAWSTGGRDTGELFF. CDR3 nucleotide sequence: TGTGCCTGGAGTACGGGGGGACGAGACACCGGGGAGCTGTTTTTT.

The genes are TRBV20-1 and TRBJ2-7; unclear D gene. Germline-derived CDR1 and CDR2 are DFQATT and SNEGSKA (reference sequence). The ends were cut back, 6 bases at V and 6 bases at J, with 12 bases in the middle. This CDR3 region has 11 residues. The CDR3 region has the DNA TGCAGTGCCCCAGGCGGTGGCGAGCAGTACTTC. Translating gives CSAPGGGEQYF.

The rearrangement joins TRBV6-5 to TRBJ2-3; tentative D call: TRBD2 (6 bases). Trimming removed 0 bases at V and 5 bases at J, with 15 bases between. The CDR3 covers 16 residues. Germline CDR1 MNHEY, CDR2 SVGAGI. CDR3 sequence reads: CASSYSSGTSGDTQYF. The CDR3 region has the DNA TGTGCCAGCAGTTACTCGTCCGGGACTTCAGGAGATACGCAGTATTTT.

The chain joins TRBV7-9 to TRBJ1-6, with 7 bases identical to TRBD1. CDR3 length: 17 amino acids. Trimming removed 2 bases from V and 10 bases from J; junction bases left unmatched: 14. Germline lookup yields CDR1 SEHNR and CDR2 FQNEAQ (reference sequence). The CDR3 DNA reads TGTGCCAGCAGCTTATTACGAGGGGGCGGACGGTCCTCACCCCTCCACTTT. This gives the protein CASSLLRGGGRSSPLHF.

V usage is TRBV6-4 and J usage is TRBJ2-3; 9 bases line up with TRBD1. CDR3 length equals 14 residues. Germline lookup yields CDR1 MRHNA and CDR2 SNTAGT. The V segment lost 4 bases and the J segment 1 base; nucleotides outside the gene matches: 0. The CDR3 DNA follows: TGTGCCAGCAGTGGGACAGGGGGCACAGATACGCAGTATTTT. Its translation is CASSGTGGTDTQYF.

The rearrangement links TRBV30 to TRBJ2-3, with D perhaps matching TRBD2 (6 bases). The CDR3 spans 14 residues. V was pared by 4 bases and J by 3 bases, with 14 bases between. In germline, CDR1 is GTSNPN, CDR2 SVGIG (reference sequence). The CDR3 DNA reads as TGTGCCTGGACCCCGCCGGGAGTGACAGATACGCAGTATTTT. Its translation is CAWTPPGVTDTQYF.

V is TRBV7-3 and J is TRBJ2-5; 9 positions agree with TRBD2. The CDR3 is made up of 14 amino acids. V gave up 6 bases and J gave up 2 bases; unmatched junction bases: 4. Per the germline V gene, CDR1 is SGHTA and CDR2 is FQGTGA. In DNA, the CDR3 is TGTGCCAGCAGTGCGGGGGGGTGGCAAGAGACCCAGTACTTC. Residues: CASSAGGWQETQYF.

This chain connects TRBV15 to TRBJ2-7, with D possibly TRBD1 on 5 matching bases. Trimming shortened V by 0 bases and J by 11 bases, and 14 bases separated the two germline ends. CDR3 length: 13 residues. Germline-derived CDR1 and CDR2 are LNHNV and YYDKDF (reference sequence). The CDR3 spells CATSRDNSRAKYF. DNA of the CDR3: TGTGCCACCAGCAGAGATAATAGCAGGGCAAAGTACTTC.

The V and J genes are TRBV7-6 and TRBJ1-5; TRBD1 agrees at 8 bases. From germline, CDR1 is SGHVS and CDR2 FNYEAQ. Unmatched junction bases numbered 6, after V lost 5 bases and J lost 6 bases. There are 14 residues in the CDR3. CDR3 DNA: TGTGCCAGCAGCCCAGGGGGCGCGGGTCAGCCCCAGCATTTT. As protein: CASSPGGAGQPQHF.

There are a few counts of this clone. The chain recombines TRBV28 with TRBJ1-6; no reliable D call. Germline values: CDR1 MDHEN, CDR2 SYDVKM. This CDR3 is 13 amino acids long. Trimming removed 6 bases from V and 10 bases from J, with 13 bases in between. CDR3 sequence: CASRALLRSPLHF. CDR3 nucleotides: TGTGCCAGCAGGGCTTTACTGAGGTCACCCCTCCACTTT. Full variable domain (remainder filled in from reference TRBV28 and TRBJ1-6): DVKVTQSSRYLVKRTGEKVFLECVQDMDHENMFWYRQDPGLGLRLIYFSYDVKMKEKGDIPEGYSVSREKKERFSLILESASTNQTSMYLCASRALLRSPLHFGNGTRLTVT.

The gene calls are TRBV2 and TRBJ1-4, with a possible D match to TRBD1 (5 bases). CDR1 SNHLY and CDR2 FYNNEI come from the germline V gene. This CDR3 is 14 amino acids long. With 11 bases removed from V and 6 bases from J, the gap between germline ends came to 19 bases. This CDR3 reads CASRIGGRDEKLFF. In DNA, the CDR3 is TGTGCCTCAAGAATCGGGGGTAGGGATGAAAAACTGTTTTTT.

The chain links TRBV4-3 to TRBJ1-3, with D maybe TRBD1 (5 bases). The CDR3 contains 14 residues. Looked up from germline, CDR1 is LGHNA and CDR2 is YSLEER. Deletions cut 4 bases from V and 4 bases from J, with 11 bases between. The CDR3 bases are TGCGCCAGCAGCCCCACCTGGGACGGAAACACCATATATTTT. It encodes CASSPTWDGNTIYF.

A single count supports this clone. This chain joins TRBV6-1 and TRBJ1-1, with D hard to call. V lost 8 bases, J lost 1 base, and 11 bases lay in between. The germline V gene encodes CDR1 MNHNS and CDR2 SASEGT. The CDR3 runs 13 residues. CDR3 in amino acids: CASLSLWNTEAFF. CDR3 DNA: TGTGCCAGCCTCTCTCTCTGGAACACTGAAGCTTTCTTT.

The CDR3 reads CTSSQGRTAHGYTF. CDR3 nucleotide sequence: TGCACCAGCAGCCAGGGGAGGACAGCCCATGGCTACACCTTC. The rearrangement uses TRBV1 and TRBJ1-2. TRBV1 is flagged as a pseudogene. This CDR3 has 14 residues.

J is TRBJ2-1 and V is TRBV10-2; weak D call: TRBD2 (5 bases). This CDR3 has 13 residues. Germline loops: CDR1 WSHSY, CDR2 SAAADI. The CDR3 region has the DNA TGCGCAAACCGGGTGGAGGCTTCCAATGAGCAGTTCTTC. Protein: CANRVEASNEQFF.

The genes are TRBV2 and TRBJ1-5; TRBD1 might be the D (6 bases). Germline lookup yields CDR1 SNHLY and CDR2 FYNNEI. V was shortened by 6 bases and J by 7 bases, with 16 bases between the two germline ends. CDR3 length: 14 amino acids. The CDR3: CASRKTGNGQPQHF. The CDR3 DNA reads as TGTGCCAGCAGGAAAACAGGGAATGGGCAGCCCCAGCATTTT. Full variable domain (missing parts from reference TRBV2 and TRBJ1-5): EPEVTQTPSHQVTQMGQEVILRCVPISNHLYFYWYRQILGQKVEFLVSFYNNEISEKSEIFDDQFSVERPDGSNFTLKIRSTKLEDSAMYFCASRKTGNGQPQHFGDGTRLSIL.

This chain connects TRBV28 to TRBJ2-1; TRBD2 is a possible D gene (6 bases). The CDR3 contains 16 residues. Trimming pared 6 bases from V and 4 bases from J, leaving 19 bases between. Germline V gene lookup returns CDR1 MDHEN and CDR2 SYDVKM. Written as DNA, the CDR3 is TGTGCCAGCAGCTTAAGCGGGTCAAGGGCTTACAATGAGCAGTTCTTC. Residues: CASSLSGSRAYNEQFF.